This T cell receptor beta chain appears in the sequencing data of a study of human T cells and chemical hapten exposure. Regarding the study as a whole: Significantly more large CDR3 similarity clusters were formed by expanded TCRs than by controls.

This clonotype has ten or more counts. Its antigen remains unidentified. Specified time point: pre-sensitization, week 0. Regarding treatment: therapeutic diphenylcyclopropenone sensitization with weekly scalp DPC. The authors extracted total RNA from unfractionated whole blood. V was pared by 6 bases and J by 5 bases, with 15 bases of the junction left unmatched. Germline values: CDR1 DFQATT, CDR2 SNEGSKA (reference sequence). CDR3 length: 16 residues. TCRdb analysed the RACE reads with MiXCR anew, one entry per CDR3 protein. The repertoire includes some 38,000 distinct CDR3 sequences, less than 9% of them detected once, and 1% to 1.5% sits in the top ten.

This clonotype was obtained from a woman aged 45-65 years with alopecia areata. Some clones in this sample may be carry-over from other donors' samples. The specimen comprised whole blood, sampled in connection with sensitization to the hapten diphenylcyclopropenone (DPC). J is TRBJ2-7 and V is TRBV20-1, with TRBD2 matching over 11 bases. CDR3 coding DNA: TGCAGTGCCCCCGGGACTAGCGGAGCCGACGTCAACGAGCAGTACTTC. Amino acids: CSAPGTSGADVNEQYF.